This T cell receptor (beta chain) was obtained from a study of blood T cell repertoires in COVID-19. Study at large: Whether acute or convalescent, the COVID-19 samples came from the United States, Italy and Spain. PBMCs, B-cell-depleted T cells, or T cells provided the cDNA or gDNA that made up the material.

Germline CDR1 reads SGHRS; CDR2 reads YFSETQ. Deletions cut 2 bases from V and 0 bases from J, with 15 bases between. This CDR3 has 16 amino acids. As processed by the authors: It was from reference gene primer amplification that nucleated cell counts were estimated. Libraries were prepared by immunoSEQ multiplex PCR; TCRdb keeps only in-frame clonotypes and omits some of them. The V and J calls and the clone size are those of that table, but D and trimming were determined from the DNA. The profile shows approximately 250,000 clones, roughly 81% of them singletons. Sequencing input: peripheral blood. The chain uses TRBV5-1 and TRBJ2-7, with D maybe TRBD1 (5 bases). This clonotype was obtained from a man in his forties with acute or convalescent COVID-19. The CDR3: CASSFNTGRNSYEQYF. CDR3 DNA: TGCGCCAGCAGCTTTAACACAGGCAGAAACTCCTACGAGCAGTACTTC.